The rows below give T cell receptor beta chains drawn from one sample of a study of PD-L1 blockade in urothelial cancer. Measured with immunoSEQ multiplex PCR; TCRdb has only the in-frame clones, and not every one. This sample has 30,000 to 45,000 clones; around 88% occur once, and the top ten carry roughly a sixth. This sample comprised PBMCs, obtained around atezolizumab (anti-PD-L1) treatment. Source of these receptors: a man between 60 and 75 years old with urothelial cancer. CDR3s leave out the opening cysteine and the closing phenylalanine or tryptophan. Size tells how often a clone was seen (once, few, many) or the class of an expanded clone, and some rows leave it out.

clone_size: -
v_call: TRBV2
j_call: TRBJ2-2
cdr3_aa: ASKGQAGTGELF

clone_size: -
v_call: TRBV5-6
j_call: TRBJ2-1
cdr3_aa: ASSTQLVPAEQF

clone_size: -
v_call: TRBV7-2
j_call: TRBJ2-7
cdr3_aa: ASSQNSGGAGREQY

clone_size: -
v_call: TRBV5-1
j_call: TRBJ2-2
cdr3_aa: ASSLAGWLAVNTGELF

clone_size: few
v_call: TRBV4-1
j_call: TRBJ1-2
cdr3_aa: ASSQDPTPLGGYT

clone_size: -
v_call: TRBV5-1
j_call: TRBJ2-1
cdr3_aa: ASFSGGAHNEQF

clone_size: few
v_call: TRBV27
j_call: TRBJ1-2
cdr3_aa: ASSSPTGQHYGYT

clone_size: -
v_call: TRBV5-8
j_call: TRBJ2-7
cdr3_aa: ASSRLAGGAEQY

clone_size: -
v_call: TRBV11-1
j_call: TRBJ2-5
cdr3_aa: ASSSPITGTQTQY

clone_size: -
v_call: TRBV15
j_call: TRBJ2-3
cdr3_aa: ATWATDTQY

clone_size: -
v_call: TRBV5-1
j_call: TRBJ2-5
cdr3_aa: ASSPLAGAGKAQETQY

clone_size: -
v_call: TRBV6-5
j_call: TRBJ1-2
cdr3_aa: ASSSPTGPYT

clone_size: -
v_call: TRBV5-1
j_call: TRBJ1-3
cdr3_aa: ASSLDSWKHHI

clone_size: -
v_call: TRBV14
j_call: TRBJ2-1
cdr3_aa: ASSQGPGGNEQF

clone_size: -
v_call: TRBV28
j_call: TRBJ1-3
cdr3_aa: ATTDYSGNTIY

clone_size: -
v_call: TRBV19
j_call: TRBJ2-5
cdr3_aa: ASSIGQGKETQY

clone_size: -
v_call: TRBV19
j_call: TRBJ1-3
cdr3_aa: ASSPPRTTGSGNTIY

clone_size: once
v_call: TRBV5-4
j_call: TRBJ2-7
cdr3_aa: ASSKGLAGGPEY

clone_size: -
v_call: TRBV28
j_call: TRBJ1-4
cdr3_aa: ASSTFSTDDEKLF

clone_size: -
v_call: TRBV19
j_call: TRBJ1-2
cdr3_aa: ASRSGGGTQSYGYT

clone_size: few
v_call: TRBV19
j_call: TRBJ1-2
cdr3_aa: ASMGGGEDGYT

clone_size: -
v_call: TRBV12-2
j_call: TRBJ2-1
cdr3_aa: ASRLHRLVYPEQF

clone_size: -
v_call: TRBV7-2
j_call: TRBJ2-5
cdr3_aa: ASSLGSGSGETQY

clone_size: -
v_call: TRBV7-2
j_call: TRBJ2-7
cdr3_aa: ASSVKQGRYEQY

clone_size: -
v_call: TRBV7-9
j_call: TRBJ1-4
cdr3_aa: ASSPRQYEKLF

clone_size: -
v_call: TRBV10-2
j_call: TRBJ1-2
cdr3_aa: ASSVQGAVAGYT

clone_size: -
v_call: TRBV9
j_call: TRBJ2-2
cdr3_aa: ASSLSGTYTGELF

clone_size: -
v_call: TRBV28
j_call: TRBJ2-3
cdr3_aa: ASSFGGRIGSSTDTQY

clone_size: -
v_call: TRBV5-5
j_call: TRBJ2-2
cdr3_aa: ASSFYPSFQGRGGTGELF

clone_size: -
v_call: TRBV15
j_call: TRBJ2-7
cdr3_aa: ATSGGTFSYEQY

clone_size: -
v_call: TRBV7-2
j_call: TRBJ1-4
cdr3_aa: ASSLGGGGSEKLF

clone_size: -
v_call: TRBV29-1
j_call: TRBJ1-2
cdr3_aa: SALGQANEGYT

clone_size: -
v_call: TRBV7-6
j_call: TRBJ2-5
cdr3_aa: ASTTRTSGEETQY

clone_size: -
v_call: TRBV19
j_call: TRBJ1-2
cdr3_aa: ASTLKQDYGYT

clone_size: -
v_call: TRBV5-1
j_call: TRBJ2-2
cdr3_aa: ASSDTSGSGGELF

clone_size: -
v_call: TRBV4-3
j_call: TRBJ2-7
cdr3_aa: ASSQNWLAGFPPDEQY

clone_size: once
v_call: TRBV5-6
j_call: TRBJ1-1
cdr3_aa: ASSITGRGGTEAF

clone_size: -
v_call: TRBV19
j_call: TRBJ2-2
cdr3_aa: ASSIARGTGELF

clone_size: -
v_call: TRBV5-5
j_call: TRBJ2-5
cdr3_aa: ASSLEGQGVDQY

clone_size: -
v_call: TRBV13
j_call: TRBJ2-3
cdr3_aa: ASSLRSGRVTDTQY

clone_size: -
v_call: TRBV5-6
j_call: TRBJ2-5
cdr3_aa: ASSLGGTRETQY

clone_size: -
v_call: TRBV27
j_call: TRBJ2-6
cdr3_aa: ASSLGLVSGANVLT

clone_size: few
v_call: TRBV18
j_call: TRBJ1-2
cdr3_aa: ASSPVEGPRLTSGYT

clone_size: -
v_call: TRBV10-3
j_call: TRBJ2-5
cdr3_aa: AISDTQETQY

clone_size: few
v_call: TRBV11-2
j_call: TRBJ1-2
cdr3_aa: ASSRSPQGVYGYT

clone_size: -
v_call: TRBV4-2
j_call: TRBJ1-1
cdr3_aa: ASSQVASVNTEAF

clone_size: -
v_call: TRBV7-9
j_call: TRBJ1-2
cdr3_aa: ASSFMGGDGYT

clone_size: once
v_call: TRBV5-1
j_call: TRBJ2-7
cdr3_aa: ASSTPRGSAYEQY

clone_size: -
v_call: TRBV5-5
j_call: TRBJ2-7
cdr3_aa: ASRGQGTYYEQY

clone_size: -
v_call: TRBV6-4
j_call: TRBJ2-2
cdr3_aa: ATGGVGELF

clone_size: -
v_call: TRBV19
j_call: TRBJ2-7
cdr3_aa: ASSIGLAGVYEQY

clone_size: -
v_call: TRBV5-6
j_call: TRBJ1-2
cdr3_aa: ASSFGSGGNYGYT

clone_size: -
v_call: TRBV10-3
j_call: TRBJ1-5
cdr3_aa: AIREDRGQFQPQH

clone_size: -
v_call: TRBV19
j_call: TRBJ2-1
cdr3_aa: ATLGQGKGYNEQF

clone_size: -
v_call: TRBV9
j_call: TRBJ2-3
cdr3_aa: ASSRGGAATDTQY

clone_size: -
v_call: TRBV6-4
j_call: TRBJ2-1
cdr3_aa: ASSDSRDSGREQF

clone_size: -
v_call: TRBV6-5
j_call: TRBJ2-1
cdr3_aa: ASSRGQGRNEQF

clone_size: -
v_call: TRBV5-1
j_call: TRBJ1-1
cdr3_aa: ASRPGTGIEGRIEAF

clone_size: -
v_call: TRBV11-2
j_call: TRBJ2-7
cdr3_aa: ASSLDRGVVSS

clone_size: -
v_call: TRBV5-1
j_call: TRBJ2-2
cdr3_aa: ASSREPPGQGSGELF